This T cell receptor beta chain was obtained from a study of blood T cell repertoires in COVID-19. This clone showed up just once. Per the original data handling: Estimates of nucleated cell counts were drawn from the amplification of reference gene primers. This table comes from immunoSEQ multiplex PCR, and its TCRdb copy is limited to in-frame clones, with some not included. The V and J calls and the clone size are those of that table, but D and trimming were determined from the DNA. The sample carries approximately 60,000 clones, around 79% recorded once. Trimming took 6 bases from V and 6 from J, leaving 17 bases between them. The CDR3 length is 14 residues. From germline, CDR1 is MDHEN and CDR2 SYDVKM.

The J gene is TRBJ1-2, the V gene TRBV28; weak D call: TRBD1 (5 bases). This TCR came from a man in his fifties or sixties with acute or convalescent COVID-19. The sequenced sample consisted of peripheral blood. For the CDR3, the DNA is TGTGCCAGCAGGCGGGGGGAATCGGATAATGGCTACACCTTC. Translated: CASRRGESDNGYTF.